The clone carrying this T cell receptor (beta chain) was detected a few times. An equimolar mix of two oligonucleotides served as the beta constant-region primer for TRBC1 and TRBC2. From the UMI-ligation and nested PCR reads, TCRdb called clonotypes with MiXCR, one entry per CDR3 protein. Of tens of thousands of distinct CDR3 sequences in the sample, over 10% are singletons; the top ten hold 0.9% to 0.95%. This record belongs to a study of naive and memory T cell subsets. Germline values: CDR1 MNHEY, CDR2 SMNVEV (reference sequence). With 3 bases removed from V and 4 bases from J, the gap between germline ends came to 10 bases. The CDR3 sequence is 15 residues long.

The sequence was collected from a human donor in good health. Sequencing was performed on central memory CD4+ T cells from blood. The rearrangement joins TRBV27 to TRBJ2-6, with unresolved D. In DNA, the CDR3 is TGTGCCAGCAGTTTCTGGGTTGACGGGGCCAACGTCCTGACTTTC. Translating gives CASSFWVDGANVLTF. The whole variable domain, filled in from reference TRBV27 and TRBJ2-6, reads EAQVTQNPRYLITVTGKKLTVTCSQNMNHEYMSWYRQDPGLGLRQIYYSMNVEVTDKGDVPEGYKVSRKEKRNFPLILESPSPNQTSLYFCASSFWVDGANVLTFGAGSRLTVL.